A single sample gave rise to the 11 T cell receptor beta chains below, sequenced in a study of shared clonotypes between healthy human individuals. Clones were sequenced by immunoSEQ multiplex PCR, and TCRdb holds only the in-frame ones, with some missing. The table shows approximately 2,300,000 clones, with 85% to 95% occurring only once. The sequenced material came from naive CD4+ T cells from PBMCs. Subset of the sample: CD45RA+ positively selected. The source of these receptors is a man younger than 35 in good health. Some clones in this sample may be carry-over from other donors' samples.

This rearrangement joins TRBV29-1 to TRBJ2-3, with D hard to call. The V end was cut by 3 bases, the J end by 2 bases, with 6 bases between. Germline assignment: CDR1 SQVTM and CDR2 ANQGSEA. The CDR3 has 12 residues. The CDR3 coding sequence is TGCAGCGTTGAGGCCCACACAGATACGCAGTATTTT. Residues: CSVEAHTDTQYF.

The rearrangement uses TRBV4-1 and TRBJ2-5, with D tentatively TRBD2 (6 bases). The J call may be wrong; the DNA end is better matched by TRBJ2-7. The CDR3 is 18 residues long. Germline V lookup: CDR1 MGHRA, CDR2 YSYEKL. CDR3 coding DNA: TGCGCCAGCAGTGGGGTACCAGGAGGGGCCAATACCAAGTACGAGCAGTACTTC. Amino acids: CASSGVPGGANTKYEQYF.

CDR3 in amino acids: CASGRDQRRAGELFF. CDR3 nucleotide sequence: TGTGCCAGCGGCAGGGATCAACGGAGGGCCGGGGAGCTGTTTTTT. The J gene is TRBJ2-2, the V gene TRBV6-5, with D possibly being TRBD2 (6 bases). CDR3 length: 15 amino acids. The V gene lost 8 bases and the J gene lost 6 bases, with 19 bases spanning the gap. The germline gives CDR1 MNHEY, CDR2 SVGAGI.

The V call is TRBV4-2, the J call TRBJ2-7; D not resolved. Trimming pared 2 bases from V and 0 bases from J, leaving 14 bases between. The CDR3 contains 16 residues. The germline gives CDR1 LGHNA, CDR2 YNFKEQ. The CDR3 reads CASSQPLVGNSYEQYF. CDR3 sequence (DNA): TGTGCCAGCAGCCAACCCCTGGTTGGAAACTCCTACGAGCAGTACTTC.

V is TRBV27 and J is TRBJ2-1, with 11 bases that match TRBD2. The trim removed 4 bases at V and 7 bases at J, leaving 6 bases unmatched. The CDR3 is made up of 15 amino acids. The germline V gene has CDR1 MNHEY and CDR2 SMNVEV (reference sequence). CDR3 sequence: CASSSPASGRNEQFF. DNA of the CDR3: TGTGCCAGCAGTTCCCCGGCTAGCGGGAGGAATGAGCAGTTCTTC.

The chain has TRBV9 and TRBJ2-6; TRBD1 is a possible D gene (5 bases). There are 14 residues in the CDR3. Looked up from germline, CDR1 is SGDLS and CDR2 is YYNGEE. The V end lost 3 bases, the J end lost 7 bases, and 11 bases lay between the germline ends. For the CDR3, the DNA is TGTGCCAGCAGCGGGCTGACAGCAGCCAACGTCCTGACTTTC. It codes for CASSGLTAANVLTF. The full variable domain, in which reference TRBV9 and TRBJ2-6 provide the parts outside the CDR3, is DSGVTQTPKHLITATGQRVTLRCSPRSGDLSVYWYQQSLDQGLQFLIQYYNGEERAKGNILERFSAQQFPDLHSELNLSSLELGDSALYFCASSGLTAANVLTFGAGSRLTVL.

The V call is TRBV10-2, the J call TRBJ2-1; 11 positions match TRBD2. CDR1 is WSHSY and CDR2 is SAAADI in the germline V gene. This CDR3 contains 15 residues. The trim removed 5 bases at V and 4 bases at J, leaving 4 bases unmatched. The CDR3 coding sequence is TGCGCCAGCAGTATCGGGACTAGCGGTTACAATGAGCAGTTCTTC. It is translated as CASSIGTSGYNEQFF.

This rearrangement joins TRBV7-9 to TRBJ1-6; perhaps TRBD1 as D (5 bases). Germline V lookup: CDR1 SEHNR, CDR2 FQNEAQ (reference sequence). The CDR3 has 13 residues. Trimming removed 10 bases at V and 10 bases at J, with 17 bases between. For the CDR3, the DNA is TGTGCCACCCAAGGGCTCAGGGACTCACCCCTCCACTTT. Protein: CATQGLRDSPLHF.

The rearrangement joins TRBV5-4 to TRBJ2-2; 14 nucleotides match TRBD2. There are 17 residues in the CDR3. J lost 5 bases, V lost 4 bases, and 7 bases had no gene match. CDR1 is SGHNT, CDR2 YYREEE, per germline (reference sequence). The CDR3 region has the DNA TGTGCCAGCAGCCCCGGGACTAGCGGGAGTCGGACCGGGGAGCTGTTTTTT. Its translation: CASSPGTSGSRTGELFF.

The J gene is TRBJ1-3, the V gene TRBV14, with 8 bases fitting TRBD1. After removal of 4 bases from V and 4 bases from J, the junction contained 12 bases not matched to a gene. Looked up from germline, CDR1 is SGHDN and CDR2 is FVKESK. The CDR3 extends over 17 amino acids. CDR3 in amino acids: CASSPQTGRGPGNTIYF. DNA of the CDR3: TGTGCCAGCAGCCCCCAGACCGGCAGGGGGCCGGGAAACACCATATATTTT.

In DNA form, the CDR3 reads TGTGCCAGCACCCCGGGACAGGGCGCCGGGGAGCTGTTTTTT. It yields the protein CASTPGQGAGELFF. The chain has TRBV7-3 and TRBJ2-2, with 9 bases fitting TRBD1. The V gene's germline CDR1 is SGHTA and CDR2 FQGTGA. The ends lost 7 bases at V and 6 bases at J; junction bases unmatched: 6. The CDR3 is made up of 14 amino acids.